The 28 T cell receptor beta chains below come from one sample, sequenced in a study of cytomegalovirus exposure and HLA in healthy donors. This table comes from immunoSEQ multiplex PCR, and its TCRdb copy is limited to in-frame clones, with some not included. The sample records about 68,000 clones, 91% being singletons. The specimen was PBMCs. These receptors were taken from a man aged 18 to 30 in good health and CMV-seronegative.

The J gene is TRBJ1-5, the V gene TRBV19; 7 bases match TRBD1. CDR1 and CDR2 (germline): LNHDA, SQIVND (reference sequence). The CDR3 has 14 residues. J gave up 3 bases and V 8 bases, and 7 bases lay outside the gene matches. CDR3: CASLPGGPNQPQHF. In DNA form, the CDR3 reads TGTGCCAGTTTACCAGGGGGTCCCAATCAGCCCCAGCATTTT.

This rearrangement joins TRBV7-2 to TRBJ2-3; D is unclear. The CDR3 is made up of 11 amino acids. Germline CDR1 is SGHTA and CDR2 is FQGNSA. V lost 5 bases, J lost 11 bases, and 11 bases lay in between. The chain's CDR3 is CASSMDRRQYF. The CDR3 region has the DNA TGTGCCAGCAGCATGGATCGGAGGCAGTATTTT.

This chain connects TRBV14 to TRBJ2-1, with 7 bases matching TRBD2. V was pared by 4 bases and J by 6 bases, with 9 bases of the junction left unmatched. The CDR3 is 15 residues long. In germline, CDR1 is SGHDN, CDR2 FVKESK. CDR3 nucleotides: TGTGCCAGCAGCCCGACTAGCCCGCTCCGCAATGAGCAGTTCTTC. Translating it yields CASSPTSPLRNEQFF.

This chain uses TRBV10-3 with TRBJ2-1, with D possibly matching TRBD2 (6 bases). This CDR3 has 13 residues. CDR1 is ENHRY, CDR2 SYGVKD, per germline. Trimming removed 6 bases at V and 7 bases at J, with 13 bases between. As DNA, the CDR3 is TGTGCCATCAGCGGGACTGAAACGAATGAGCAGTTCTTC. This gives the protein CAISGTETNEQFF.

The chain combines TRBV5-1 with TRBJ2-1, with TRBD2 matching 12 bases. After removal of 1 base from V and 7 bases from J, the junction contained 6 bases not matched to a gene. Germline values: CDR1 SGHRS, CDR2 YFSETQ. The CDR3 covers 16 residues. As DNA, the CDR3 is TGCGCCAGCAGCTTGTGGCTAGCGGGAGGGCTTAATGAGCAGTTCTTC. Protein product: CASSLWLAGGLNEQFF.

This chain connects TRBV15 to TRBJ1-5, with 8 bases lining up with TRBD1. The J segment lost 3 bases and the V segment lost 5 bases, leaving 9 bases of the junction unmatched. CDR3 length equals 16 residues. The germline V gene encodes CDR1 LNHNV and CDR2 YYDKDF (reference sequence). The CDR3: CATSARWDRNNQPQHF. Written as DNA, the CDR3 is TGTGCCACCAGCGCGAGATGGGACAGGAACAATCAGCCCCAGCATTTT.

The V call is TRBV6-1, the J call TRBJ1-1; D call uncertain. From germline, CDR1 is MNHNS and CDR2 SASEGT. V was pared by 6 bases and J by 0 bases, with 14 bases between. This CDR3 is 15 amino acids long. The CDR3 DNA reads TGTGCCAGCAGGCCCCGGTTGGTCATGAACACTGAAGCTTTCTTT. This gives the protein CASRPRLVMNTEAFF.

The count of this clone is one. The chain links TRBV29-1 to TRBJ2-1; a possible D gene is TRBD1 (6 bases). With 3 bases removed from V and 4 bases from J, the gap between germline ends came to 13 bases. The CDR3 consists of 14 residues. Germline-derived CDR1 and CDR2 are SQVTM and ANQGSEA. The CDR3 loop is CSVERGSGYNEQFF. CDR3 DNA sequence: TGCAGCGTTGAGAGGGGGTCCGGGTACAATGAGCAGTTCTTC.

The rearrangement links TRBV2 to TRBJ1-1, with D uncertain. The V end lost 6 bases, the J end lost 2 bases, and 4 bases lay between the germline ends. The CDR3 contains 11 residues. The germline V gene has CDR1 SNHLY and CDR2 FYNNEI. CDR3 nucleotides: TGTGCCAGCAGCCAAAACACTGAAGCTTTCTTT. This translates into CASSQNTEAFF.

The chain is built from TRBV9 and TRBJ2-7, with TRBD2 identical over 12 bases. This CDR3 spans 15 amino acids. V was pared by 4 bases and J by 7 bases, with 9 bases of the junction left unmatched. The germline V gene encodes CDR1 SGDLS and CDR2 YYNGEE. The CDR3 DNA sequence: TGTGCCAGCAGCTCACGACTAGCGGGAGTACAGGAGCAGTACTTC. Translating gives CASSSRLAGVQEQYF. Full variable domain (missing parts from reference TRBV9 and TRBJ2-7): DSGVTQTPKHLITATGQRVTLRCSPRSGDLSVYWYQQSLDQGLQFLIQYYNGEERAKGNILERFSAQQFPDLHSELNLSSLELGDSALYFCASSSRLAGVQEQYFGPGTRLTVT.

The rearrangement joins TRBV28 to TRBJ2-7, with a weak D call TRBD1 (6 bases). CDR1 and CDR2 from the germline V gene are MDHEN and SYDVKM. The CDR3 sequence is 15 residues long. Deletions cut 1 base from V and 5 bases from J, with 15 bases between. The DNA for the CDR3 is TGTGCCAGCAGTTTATCTTGGCAGCAGGGGCACGAGCAGTACTTC. It is translated as CASSLSWQQGHEQYF.

This rearrangement joins TRBV4-3 to TRBJ2-1, with 11 bases fitting TRBD2. The CDR3 runs 17 residues. Trimming took 2 bases from V and 8 from J; bases not matched to a gene: 11. The germline CDR1 and CDR2 sequences are LGHNA and YSLEER. The CDR3 DNA sequence: TGCGCCAGCAGCCAAAGTAAATCTAGCGGGAGGAGTGATGAGCAGTTCTTC. Translation gives CASSQSKSSGRSDEQFF.

The chain combines TRBV5-1 with TRBJ2-1; 10 bases map to TRBD2. The CDR3 sequence is 16 residues long. Per germline, CDR1 SGHRS and CDR2 YFSETQ. Trimming took 1 base from V and 7 from J; bases not matched to a gene: 8. In nucleotides, the CDR3 is TGCGCCAGCAGCTTGCGGGGGGCTAGCGGGGGTAATGAGCAGTTCTTC. Protein: CASSLRGASGGNEQFF.

The chain links TRBV29-1 to TRBJ2-5, with 8 bases identical to TRBD1. Germline V gene data show CDR1 as SQVTM and CDR2 as ANQGSEA. The V and J ends lost 5 bases and 2 bases, in that order; junction bases with no gene match: 1. The CDR3 has 12 residues. CDR3 DNA sequence: TGCAGCGTTCGACAGGGGCAAGAGACCCAGTACTTC. Its translation is CSVRQGQETQYF.

The J gene is TRBJ2-1, the V gene TRBV6-5, with 8 bases that match TRBD2. J lost 10 bases, V lost 7 bases, and 15 bases had no gene match. Germline V CDR1 and CDR2: MNHEY, SVGAGI. The CDR3 loop spans 15 amino acids. The CDR3 DNA follows: TGTGCCAGCACCCACGGGGGGGCTCGCCCCGGAGAGCAGTTCTTC. Translation gives CASTHGGARPGEQFF.

This chain connects TRBV5-6 to TRBJ1-4; 9 nucleotides agree with TRBD1. Germline values: CDR1 SGHDT, CDR2 YYEEEE. This CDR3 has 15 residues. The V gene end was trimmed by 4 bases and the J gene end by 8 bases; junction bases not matched to a gene: 9. Here the CDR3 DNA reads TGTGCCAGCAGCGCAACCGGGACAGGGAAGGAAAAACTGTTTTTT. Translating gives CASSATGTGKEKLFF.

This clone was seen a few times. V and J are TRBV18 and TRBJ1-5, with 10 bases aligning to TRBD1. CDR3 length equals 15 residues. J gave up 6 bases and V 6 bases, and 8 bases lay outside the gene matches. Germline CDR1 is KGHSH and CDR2 is LQKENI. The CDR3 DNA is TGTGCCAGCTCGCGGACAGGGGGAGGCAGTCAGCCCCAGCATTTT. Residues: CASSRTGGGSQPQHF. Supplemented by reference TRBV18 and TRBJ1-5, the full variable domain reads NAGVMQNPRHLVRRRGQEARLRCSPMKGHSHVYWYRQLPEEGLKFMVYLQKENIIDESGMPKERFSAEFPKEGPSILRIQQVVRGDSAAYFCASSRTGGGSQPQHFGDGTRLSIL.

The chain employs TRBV29-1 and TRBJ1-1; 7 bases are a match to TRBD1. The germline V gene has CDR1 SQVTM and CDR2 ANQGSEA. The CDR3 is 15 residues long. After removal of 7 bases from V and 0 bases from J, the junction contained 11 bases not matched to a gene. CDR3 nucleotide sequence: TGCAGCGCAAGAAGGGCAGGGGGGATGAACACTGAAGCTTTCTTT. Translating it yields CSARRAGGMNTEAFF.

This sequence joins TRBV28 and TRBJ2-1, with TRBD2 identical over 13 bases. The V gene end was trimmed by 6 bases and the J gene end by 9 bases; junction bases not matched to a gene: 14. The CDR3 consists of 17 residues. Germline lookup yields CDR1 MDHEN and CDR2 SYDVKM. DNA for the CDR3: TGTGCCAGCAGAGGTGACCCAGAGGGACTAGCGGGGCGTGAGCAGTTCTTC. It translates to CASRGDPEGLAGREQFF.

This chain links TRBV28 with TRBJ1-1, with D possibly TRBD1 on 5 matching bases. The CDR3 length is 12 residues. V lost 7 bases to trimming and J lost 5 bases, with 11 bases between them. CDR1 MDHEN and CDR2 SYDVKM come from the germline V gene. The CDR3 spells CASNHGGTEAFF. The CDR3 bases are TGTGCCAGCAATCACGGGGGAACTGAAGCTTTCTTT.

This chain connects TRBV6-6 to TRBJ1-2, with D possibly being TRBD1 (5 bases). V was trimmed by 2 bases and J by 8 bases, leaving 18 bases between them. Germline values: CDR1 MNHNY, CDR2 SVGAGI (reference sequence). This CDR3 spans 15 amino acids. The CDR3 protein is CASSYAALGTGGYTF. CDR3 nucleotides: TGTGCCAGCAGTTACGCCGCGCTGGGGACTGGAGGCTACACCTTC.

The chain joins TRBV10-3 to TRBJ2-7, with D perhaps TRBD2 (6 bases). Germline assignment: CDR1 ENHRY and CDR2 SYGVKD. The CDR3 totals 14 residues. The V gene lost 7 bases and the J gene lost 2 bases, with 15 bases spanning the gap. The CDR3 DNA sequence: TGTGCCATCATGTCCGGGGCGGGAACCTACGAGCAGTACTTC. Translating it yields CAIMSGAGTYEQYF.

The rearrangement links TRBV9 to TRBJ1-2; 9 nucleotides line up with TRBD1. This CDR3 comprises 12 residues. Germline V gene lookup returns CDR1 SGDLS and CDR2 YYNGEE. Trimming took 7 bases from V and 6 from J; bases not matched to a gene: 4. The CDR3 here is CASGQGLDGYTF. The CDR3 DNA sequence: TGTGCCAGCGGACAGGGGCTAGATGGCTACACCTTC.

CDR3 protein: CASSPIRDNQETQYF. CDR3 coding DNA: TGTGCCAGCAGTCCGATCCGGGACAACCAAGAGACCCAGTACTTC. This chain connects TRBV28 to TRBJ2-5, with TRBD1 as a possible D gene (6 bases). The V gene lost 5 bases and the J gene lost 0 bases, with 13 bases spanning the gap. This CDR3 region has 15 residues. Looked up from germline, CDR1 is MDHEN and CDR2 is SYDVKM.

The chain uses TRBV7-3 and TRBJ2-7; 7 nucleotides line up with TRBD1. CDR1 is SGHTA, CDR2 FQGTGA, per germline. V shed 5 bases and J 2 bases; nucleotides not matched to a gene: 6. This CDR3 spans 14 amino acids. The CDR3 here is CASSPTGRTYEQYF. The CDR3 nucleotides read TGTGCCAGCAGCCCGACAGGGAGAACCTACGAGCAGTACTTC.

The chain employs TRBV4-3 and TRBJ2-1; no definite D call. Germline V CDR1 and CDR2: LGHNA, YSLEER. This CDR3 has 14 amino acids. The V end was cut by 0 bases, the J end by 6 bases, with 9 bases between. CDR3 nucleotides: TGCGCCAGCAGCCAAGATCGTGGAGTCAATGAGCAGTTCTTC. Translation gives CASSQDRGVNEQFF.

The V gene is TRBV6-6, the J gene TRBJ1-2; 9 positions agree with TRBD1. This CDR3 comprises 14 residues. V gave up 5 bases and J gave up 8 bases; unmatched junction bases: 9. Germline V CDR1 and CDR2: MNHNY, SVGAGI (reference sequence). CDR3 residues: CASSTGTGTEGYTF. CDR3 DNA sequence: TGTGCCAGCAGTACGGGGACAGGGACGGAGGGCTACACCTTC.

The chain links TRBV28 to TRBJ1-2; 8 bases match TRBD1. Germline CDR1 reads MDHEN; CDR2 reads SYDVKM. This CDR3 contains 17 residues. V dropped 3 bases and J dropped 2; count of bases not matched to a gene: 11. The CDR3 here is CASSFTHMGQANYGYTF. The CDR3, as DNA: TGTGCCAGCAGTTTTACTCATATGGGACAGGCAAACTATGGCTACACCTTC.